The clone carrying this T cell receptor (beta chain) was recorded at least ten times. The antigen is not known. This CDR3 has 14 residues. Trimming cost V 4 bases and J 1 base, with 12 bases left between them. CDR1 is SQVTM, CDR2 ANQGSEA, per germline. The data are from a study of CD8 T cells in ankylosing spondylitis. TCRdb ran MiXCR on the 5' RACE reads and lists one entry per CDR3 protein. The sample shows about 250,000 distinct CDR3 sequences, approximately 7.6% of them seen only once. Overall study findings and caveats: In reactive arthritis synovial fluid and blood, some motif variants had been reported before. Typical of ankylosing spondylitis blood, it appeared, was a TCR beta motif of fewer than ten highly homologous variants.

The sequence came from a female donor with ankylosing spondylitis or in good health (not recorded which). Sequenced material: blood, either unsorted or a sorted T cell fraction (not recorded which). The V and J genes are TRBV29-1 and TRBJ2-3; D not resolved. CDR3 DNA: TGCAGCGTTGTTCGAGCGACCCGCACAGATACGCAGTATTTT. Its protein product is CSVVRATRTDTQYF.